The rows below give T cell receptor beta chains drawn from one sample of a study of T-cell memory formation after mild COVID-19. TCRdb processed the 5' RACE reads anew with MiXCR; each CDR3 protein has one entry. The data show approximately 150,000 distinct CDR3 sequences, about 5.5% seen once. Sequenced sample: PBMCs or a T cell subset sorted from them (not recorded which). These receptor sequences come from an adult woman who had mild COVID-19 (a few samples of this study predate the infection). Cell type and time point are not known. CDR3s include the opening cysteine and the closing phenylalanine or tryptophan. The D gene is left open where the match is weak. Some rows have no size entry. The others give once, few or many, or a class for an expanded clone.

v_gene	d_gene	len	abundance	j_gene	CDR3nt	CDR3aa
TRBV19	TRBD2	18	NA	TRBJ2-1	TGTGCCAGTAGTATAGTCGGGGGGGCCTCGGGTCCGCACAATGAGCAGTTCTTC	CASSIVGGASGPHNEQFF
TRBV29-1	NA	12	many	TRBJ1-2	TGCAGCCACTGGGACATTGCCTATGGCTACACCTTC	CSHWDIAYGYTF
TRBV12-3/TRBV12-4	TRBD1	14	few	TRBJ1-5	TGTGCCAGCAGCCGACAGGGGAACAATCAGCCCCAGCATTTT	CASSRQGNNQPQHF
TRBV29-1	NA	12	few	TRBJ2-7	TGCAGCGTGCTAATACTAACCTACGAGCAGTACTTC	CSVLILTYEQYF
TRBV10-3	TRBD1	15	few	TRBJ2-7	TGTGCCATCAGGAATCCGGGACAGGGGAGGAACGAGCAGTACTTC	CAIRNPGQGRNEQYF
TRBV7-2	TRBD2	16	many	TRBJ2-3	TGTGCCAGCAGCTCTCCGACTAGCGGGAGGGGAAATACGCAGTATTTT	CASSSPTSGRGNTQYF
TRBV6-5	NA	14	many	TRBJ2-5	TGTGCCAGCAGATCCGTCGGGGGAGGAGAGACCCAGTACTTC	CASRSVGGGETQYF
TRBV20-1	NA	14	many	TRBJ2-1	TGCAGTGCTCTAAGACAATCCGGGTGGAATGAGCAGTTCTTC	CSALRQSGWNEQFF
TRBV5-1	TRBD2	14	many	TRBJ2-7	TGCGCCAGCAAGCGGCGGGAGGGCCCCTACGAGCAGTACTTC	CASKRREGPYEQYF
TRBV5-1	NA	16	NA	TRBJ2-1	TGCGCCAGCAGCTTGTCTGGGGGGGGGCCCTACAATGAGCAGTTCTTC	CASSLSGGGPYNEQFF
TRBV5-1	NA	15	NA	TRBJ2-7	TGCGCCAGCAGCACCCACCCCGGGGCCTCCTACGAGCAGTACTTC	CASSTHPGASYEQYF
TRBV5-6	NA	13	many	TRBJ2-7	TGTGCCAGCAGCTCCCTGGGGCTCTACGAGCAGTACTTC	CASSSLGLYEQYF
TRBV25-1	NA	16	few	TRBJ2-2	TGTGCCAGCAGTGAAACAGCTACTTCGAACACCGGGGAGCTGTTTTTT	CASSETATSNTGELFF
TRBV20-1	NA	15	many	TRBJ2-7	TGCAGTGCTAGAGATCCAAGGCGGGGTTCCTACGAGCAGTACTTC	CSARDPRRGSYEQYF
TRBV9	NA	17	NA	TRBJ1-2	TGTGCCAGCAGCGTGACGGGACGTCTAACCGAACTCGGGGGCTACACCTTC	CASSVTGRLTELGGYTF
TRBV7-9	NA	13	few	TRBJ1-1	TGTGCCAGCAGCCTACTACAGAGCACTGAAGCTTTCTTT	CASSLLQSTEAFF
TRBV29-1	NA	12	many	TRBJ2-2	TGCAGCGTTGCCTGGAGCACCGGGGAGCTGTTTTTT	CSVAWSTGELFF
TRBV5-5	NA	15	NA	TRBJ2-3	TGTGCCAGCAGCGGTGGGAGAGGACCTTTGGATACGCAGTATTTT	CASSGGRGPLDTQYF
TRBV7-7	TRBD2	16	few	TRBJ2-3	TGTGCTAGCAGCCCACTTGGCGGGGGTAGCACAGATACGCAGTATTTT	CASSPLGGGSTDTQYF
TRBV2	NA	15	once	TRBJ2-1	TGTGCCAGCAGAGCGACAGTGCCGGGCTACAATGAGCAGTTCTTC	CASRATVPGYNEQFF
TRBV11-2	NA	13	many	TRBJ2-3	TGTGCCAGCAGCTCCGTGCGGGGAAATACGCAGTATTTT	CASSSVRGNTQYF
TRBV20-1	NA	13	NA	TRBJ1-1	TGCAGTGCTAGAACCAGGGTCGACACTGAAGCTTTCTTT	CSARTRVDTEAFF
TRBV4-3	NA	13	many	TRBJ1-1	TGCGCCAGCAGCCAAGATGTGTACACTGAAGCTTTCTTT	CASSQDVYTEAFF
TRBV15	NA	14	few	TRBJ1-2	TGTGCCACCAGCAGAGACAGGGTCGGCTATGGCTACACCTTC	CATSRDRVGYGYTF
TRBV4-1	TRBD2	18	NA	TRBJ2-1	TGCGCCAGCAGCCAAGTCCTTTCGACTAGCCGGAGGGGTAATGAGCAGTTCTTC	CASSQVLSTSRRGNEQFF
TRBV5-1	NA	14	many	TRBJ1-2	TGCGCCAGCAGCTTGGGGGGCGCCGGGAATGGCTACACCTTC	CASSLGGAGNGYTF
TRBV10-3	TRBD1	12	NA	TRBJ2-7	TGTGCCATGGGGGACAGTAACTACGAGCAGTACTTC	CAMGDSNYEQYF
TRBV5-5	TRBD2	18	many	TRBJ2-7	TGTGCCAGCAGCCTGGAACCCGGACTAGCGGGGGGCTCCTACGAGCAGTACTTC	CASSLEPGLAGGSYEQYF
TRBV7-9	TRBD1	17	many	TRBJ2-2	TGTGCCAGCAGCTTAGGAAAGGACAGGTCGAACACCGGGGAGCTGTTTTTT	CASSLGKDRSNTGELFF
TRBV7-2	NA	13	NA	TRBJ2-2	TGTGCCAGCAGCTTAGGTCCGGGCGGGGAGCTGTTTTTT	CASSLGPGGELFF
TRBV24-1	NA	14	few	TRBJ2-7	TGTGCCACCAGTGCCGCCGACGGCTCCTACGAGCAGTACTTC	CATSAADGSYEQYF
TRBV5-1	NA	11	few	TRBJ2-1	TGCGCCAGCAGCTCCGGGAGTGGGCAGTTCTTC	CASSSGSGQFF
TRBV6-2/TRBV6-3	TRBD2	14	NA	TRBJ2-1	TGTGCCAGCAGTTACACGACTAGCGTTTCTGAGCAGTTCTTC	CASSYTTSVSEQFF
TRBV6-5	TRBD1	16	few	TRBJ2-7	TGTGCCAGCAGTTACCGAGTCGGACAGGGGGGGTACGAGCAGTACTTC	CASSYRVGQGGYEQYF
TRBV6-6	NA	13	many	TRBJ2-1	TGTGCCAGCAGCCTCGAAGTCTACAATGAGCAGTTCTTC	CASSLEVYNEQFF
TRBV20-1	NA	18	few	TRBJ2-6	TGCAGTGCTAGAGAAACGGGACAGCGGGTCTCTGGGGCCAACGTCCTGACTTTC	CSARETGQRVSGANVLTF
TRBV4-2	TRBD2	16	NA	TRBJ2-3	TGTGCCAGCAGCCAAGCACTAGCGGGGGGTACAGATACGCAGTATTTT	CASSQALAGGTDTQYF
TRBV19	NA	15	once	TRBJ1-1	TGTGCCAGTAGTATGGTCTTTCAGGGGACCACTGAAGCTTTCTTT	CASSMVFQGTTEAFF
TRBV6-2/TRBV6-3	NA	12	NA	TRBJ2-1	TGTGCCAGCAGTTACCCCTCCAATGAGCAGTTCTTC	CASSYPSNEQFF
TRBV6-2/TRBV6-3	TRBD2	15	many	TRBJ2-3	TGTGCCAGCGCCCTAGCGGGAGTCTGGACAGATACGCAGTATTTT	CASALAGVWTDTQYF
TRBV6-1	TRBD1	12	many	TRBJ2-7	TGTGCCAGCGATAAGACAGGGTACGAGCAGTACTTC	CASDKTGYEQYF
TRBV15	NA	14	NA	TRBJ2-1	TGTGCCACCAGCAGAGATGTCAGGGCCTCCGCTCAGTTCTTC	CATSRDVRASAQFF
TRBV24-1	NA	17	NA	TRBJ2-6	TGTGCCACCAGTGATTCCACCGCAGGGTCTGGGGCCAACGTCCTGACTTTC	CATSDSTAGSGANVLTF
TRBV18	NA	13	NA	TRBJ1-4	TGTGCCAGCTCACCTGACCTCGGTGAAAAACTGTTTTTT	CASSPDLGEKLFF
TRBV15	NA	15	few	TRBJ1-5	TGTGCCACCAGCAGGCCCGGGAGGAGCAATCAGCCCCAGCATTTT	CATSRPGRSNQPQHF
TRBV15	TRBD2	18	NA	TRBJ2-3	TGTGCCACCAGCAGAGATTCGAGCGGGAGGGCACAGGCAGATACGCAGTATTTT	CATSRDSSGRAQADTQYF
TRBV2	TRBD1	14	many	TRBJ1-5	TGTGCCAGCACCGAAGACAGGGCGGACCAGCCCCAGCATTTT	CASTEDRADQPQHF
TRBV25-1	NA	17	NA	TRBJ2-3	TGTGCCAGCAGTGAATATTACGGGGGAGGTATCACAGATACGCAGTATTTT	CASSEYYGGGITDTQYF
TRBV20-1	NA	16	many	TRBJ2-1	TGCAGTGCTAGAGATCTTAGAGCGGCCACTGGGTTTGAGCAGTTCTTC	CSARDLRAATGFEQFF
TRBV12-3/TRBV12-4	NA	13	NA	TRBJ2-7	TGTGCCAGCAGTCACGGACAGAACTACGAGCAGTACTTC	CASSHGQNYEQYF
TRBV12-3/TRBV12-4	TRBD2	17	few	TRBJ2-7	TGTGCCAGCAGTCCCGGGACTAGCGGGAAGAGCTCCTACGAGCAGTACTTC	CASSPGTSGKSSYEQYF
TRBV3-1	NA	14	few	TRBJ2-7	TGTGCCAGCAGCCGGAACAGGGCTTCCTACGAGCAGTACTTC	CASSRNRASYEQYF
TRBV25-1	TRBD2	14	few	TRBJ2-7	TGTGCCAGCGGTCGAGCGGGAGCCCCCTACGAGCAGTACTTC	CASGRAGAPYEQYF
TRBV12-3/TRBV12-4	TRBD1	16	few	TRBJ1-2	TGTGCCAGCAGTGCTAACCTCCGGGACAGGGGAGATGGCTACACCTTC	CASSANLRDRGDGYTF
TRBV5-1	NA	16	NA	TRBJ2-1	TGCGCCAGCAGCTTCGGGACAACGGTCTCCTACAATGAGCAGTTCTTC	CASSFGTTVSYNEQFF
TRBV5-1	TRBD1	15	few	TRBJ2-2	TGCGCCAGCAGCTTTGGGACAGGGGGCACCGGGGAGCTGTTTTTT	CASSFGTGGTGELFF
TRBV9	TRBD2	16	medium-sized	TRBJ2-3	TGTGCCAGCAGCGCTTTAGCGGGGATGAGCACAGATACGCAGTATTTT	CASSALAGMSTDTQYF
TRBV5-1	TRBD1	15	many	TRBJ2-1	TGCGCCAGCAGCTTGGTCGGACAGGGTTACAATGAGCAGTTCTTC	CASSLVGQGYNEQFF